One sample yielded the 8 T cell receptor beta chains listed below, sequenced in a study of blood T cell repertoires in COVID-19. Clones were sequenced by immunoSEQ multiplex PCR, and TCRdb holds only the in-frame ones, with some missing. The sample includes tens of thousands of clones, 89% seen only once; the top ten take approximately 7.4%. Sequenced sample: peripheral blood. The receptors shown here come from a man aged 45-65 years with active COVID-19.

The chain uses TRBV9 and TRBJ2-5; 11 bases are a match to TRBD2. The CDR3 has 15 amino acids. Trimming took 3 bases from V and 5 from J; bases not matched to a gene: 6. Germline V gives CDR1 SGDLS, CDR2 YYNGEE. CDR3 sequence (DNA): TGTGCCAGCAGCGCCCGTAGCGGGGGGGAGGAGACCCAGTACTTC. This codes for CASSARSGGEETQYF.

The CDR3 DNA reads TGTGCCAGCAGCCGAGGACTGGGCGGGTATGAGCAGTTCTTC. It is translated as CASSRGLGGYEQFF. The chain carries TRBV7-9 and TRBJ2-1; tentatively, D is TRBD2 (5 bases). The CDR3 length is 14 residues. CDR1 and CDR2 from the germline V gene are SEHNR and FQNEAQ (reference sequence). Trimming removed 5 bases at V and 8 bases at J, with 16 bases between.

The V gene is TRBV5-4, the J gene TRBJ2-7; 7 nucleotides match TRBD1. Trimming at V came to 5 bases and at J to 6 bases, leaving 11 bases not matched to a gene. CDR3 length: 14 amino acids. Germline CDR1 is SGHNT and CDR2 is YYREEE (reference sequence). CDR3 bases: TGTGCCAGCAGTTCTTACAGGGGATCCCGCGAGCAGTACTTC. This translates into CASSSYRGSREQYF.

The rearrangement links TRBV29-1 to TRBJ1-4; D gene unclear. The CDR3 has 11 amino acids. CDR1 SQVTM and CDR2 ANQGSEA come from the germline V gene. Deletions cut 4 bases from V and 8 bases from J, with 8 bases between. In DNA, the CDR3 is TGCAGCGTTGTAATACAGGAAAAACTGTTTTTT. It is translated as CSVVIQEKLFF.

The chain combines TRBV19 with TRBJ1-3; D is undetermined. Trimming removed 6 bases at V and 0 bases at J, with 12 bases between. The V gene's germline CDR1 is LNHDA and CDR2 SQIVND (reference sequence). The CDR3 is 15 residues long. CDR3 sequence: CASSNTASSGNTIYF. As DNA, the CDR3 is TGTGCCAGTAGCAATACAGCTTCCTCTGGAAACACCATATATTTT. Full variable domain (remainder filled in from reference TRBV19 and TRBJ1-3): DGGITQSPKYLFRKEGQNVTLSCEQNLNHDAMYWYRQDPGQGLRLIYYSQIVNDFQKGDIAEGYSVSREKKESFPLTVTSAQKNPTAFYLCASSNTASSGNTIYFGEGSWLTVV.

This sequence joins TRBV11-2 and TRBJ1-1; the D gene is possibly TRBD1 (5 bases). Germline lookup yields CDR1 SGHAT and CDR2 FQNNGV. The length of the CDR3 is 14 residues. The V end lost 4 bases, the J end lost 0 bases, and 9 bases lay between the germline ends. CDR3 DNA sequence: TGTGCCAGCAGCTCCAGGGTCCTGAACACTGAAGCTTTCTTT. Protein sequence: CASSSRVLNTEAFF.

The DNA for the CDR3 is TGCGCCAGCAGCCCCTCTCTACTAGCGGGGGGGCCTTACGAGCAGTACTTC. Protein product: CASSPSLLAGGPYEQYF. The V gene is TRBV4-1, the J gene TRBJ2-7, with 13 bases that match TRBD2. The CDR3 runs 17 residues. The germline V gene has CDR1 MGHRA and CDR2 YSYEKL. Trimming removed 4 bases from V and 4 bases from J; junction bases left unmatched: 10.

The V call is TRBV6-5, the J call TRBJ1-6, with D uncertain. CDR3 length: 15 amino acids. Trimming left V 6 bases short and J 0 bases short, with 9 bases between. Germline V gives CDR1 MNHEY, CDR2 SVGAGI. CDR3 nucleotide sequence: TGTGCCAGCAGGGACCGGGGCTCCTATAATTCACCCCTCCACTTT. As protein: CASRDRGSYNSPLHF.